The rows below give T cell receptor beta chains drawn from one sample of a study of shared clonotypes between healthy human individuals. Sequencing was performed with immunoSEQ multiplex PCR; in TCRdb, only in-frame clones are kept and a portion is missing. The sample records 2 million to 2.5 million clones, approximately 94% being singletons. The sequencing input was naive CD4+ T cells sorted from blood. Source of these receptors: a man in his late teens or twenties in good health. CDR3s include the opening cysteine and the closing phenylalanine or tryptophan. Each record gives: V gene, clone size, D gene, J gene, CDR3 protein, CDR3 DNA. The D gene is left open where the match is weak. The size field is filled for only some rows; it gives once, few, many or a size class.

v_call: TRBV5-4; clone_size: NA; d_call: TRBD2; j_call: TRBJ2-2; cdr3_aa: CASSSLAGGTNTGELFF; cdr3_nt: TGTGCCAGCAGCTCTTTAGCGGGAGGAACGAACACCGGGGAGCTGTTTTTT
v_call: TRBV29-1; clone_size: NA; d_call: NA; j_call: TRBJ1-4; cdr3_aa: CSVRGATFNEKLFF; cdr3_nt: TGCAGCGTCCGGGGCGCCACCTTTAATGAAAAACTGTTTTTT
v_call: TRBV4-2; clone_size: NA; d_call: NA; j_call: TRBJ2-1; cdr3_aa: CASSPGLERSNEQFF; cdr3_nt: TGTGCCAGCAGCCCCGGTCTGGAGCGGAGCAATGAGCAGTTCTTC
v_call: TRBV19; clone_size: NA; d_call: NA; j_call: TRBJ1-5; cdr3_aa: CAPGGPFHQPQHF; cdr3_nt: TGTGCTCCGGGGGGGCCATTCCATCAGCCCCAGCATTTT
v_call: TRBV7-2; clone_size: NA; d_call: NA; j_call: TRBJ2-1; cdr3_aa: CASSDYRVEQFF; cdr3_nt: TGTGCCAGCAGCGATTACAGGGTTGAGCAGTTCTTC
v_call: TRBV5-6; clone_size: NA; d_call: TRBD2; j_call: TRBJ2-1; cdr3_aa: CASSFPGLAAHEQFF; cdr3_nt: TGTGCCAGCAGCTTCCCGGGACTAGCGGCCCATGAGCAGTTCTTC
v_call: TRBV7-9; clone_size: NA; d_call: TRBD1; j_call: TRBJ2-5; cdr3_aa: CASSLATGIQETQYF; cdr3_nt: TGTGCCAGCAGCTTAGCGACAGGGATCCAAGAGACCCAGTACTTC
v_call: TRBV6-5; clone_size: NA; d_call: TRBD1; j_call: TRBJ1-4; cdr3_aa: CASSTDRGDEKLFF; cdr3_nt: TGTGCCAGCAGTACGGACAGGGGGGACGAAAAACTGTTTTTT
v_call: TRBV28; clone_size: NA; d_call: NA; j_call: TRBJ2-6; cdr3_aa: CASSPGLGYFADSGANVLTF; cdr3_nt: TGTGCCAGCAGTCCAGGGTTAGGATACTTCGCGGACTCTGGGGCCAACGTCCTGACTTTC
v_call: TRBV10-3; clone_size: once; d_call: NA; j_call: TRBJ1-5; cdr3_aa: CAISESRGDQPQHF; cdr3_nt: TGTGCCATCAGTGAGAGCAGGGGCGATCAGCCCCAGCATTTT
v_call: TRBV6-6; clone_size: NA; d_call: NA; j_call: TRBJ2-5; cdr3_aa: CASMAGQETQYF; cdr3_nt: TGTGCCAGCATGGCGGGCCAAGAGACCCAGTACTTC
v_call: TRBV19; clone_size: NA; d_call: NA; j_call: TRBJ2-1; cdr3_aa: CASRPDEGPWNEQFF; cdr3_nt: TGTGCCAGTAGACCAGATGAGGGGCCTTGGAATGAGCAGTTCTTC
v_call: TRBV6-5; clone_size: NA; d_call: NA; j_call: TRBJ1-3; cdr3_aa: CASSTGGGNTIYF; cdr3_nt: TGTGCCAGCAGTACAGGAGGCGGAAACACCATATATTTT
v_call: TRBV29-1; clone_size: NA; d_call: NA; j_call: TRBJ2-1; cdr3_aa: CSAVDYSGVGWNEQFF; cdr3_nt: TGCAGCGCCGTCGATTATTCGGGGGTGGGTTGGAATGAGCAGTTCTTC
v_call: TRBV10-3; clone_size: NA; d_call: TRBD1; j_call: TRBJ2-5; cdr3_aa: CAISEGQDQETQYF; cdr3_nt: TGTGCCATCAGTGAAGGACAGGACCAAGAGACCCAGTACTTC